Presented here are 16 T cell receptor beta chains from one specimen sequenced in a study of blood T cell repertoires in COVID-19. Here immunoSEQ multiplex PCR was the method, and the copy in TCRdb shows in-frame clones only, minus some. The sample consists of about 130,000 clones, around 81% of them appearing once. Sequencing was performed on peripheral blood. The origin of the receptors is a man aged 40-55 years with active or convalescent COVID-19.

The chain carries TRBV5-1 and TRBJ1-2, with 7 bases that match TRBD1. There are 14 residues in the CDR3. V lost 5 bases and J lost 6; bases outside the gene matches: 10. Germline values: CDR1 SGHRS, CDR2 YFSETQ. The CDR3 protein is CASSRDWQGDGYTF. Here the CDR3 DNA reads TGCGCCAGCAGTCGGGATTGGCAGGGGGATGGCTACACCTTC. Drawing the rest from reference TRBV5-1 and TRBJ1-2, the complete variable domain is KAGVTQTPRYLIKTRGQQVTLSCSPISGHRSVSWYQQTPGQGLQFLFEYFSETQRNKGNFPGRFSGRQFSNSRSEMNVSTLELGDSALYLCASSRDWQGDGYTFGSGTRLTVV.

The chain is built from TRBV6-5 and TRBJ2-3; TRBD2 might be the D (5 bases). The CDR3 contains 15 residues. Germline CDR1 MNHEY, CDR2 SVGAGI. The V gene lost 6 bases and the J gene lost 0 bases, with 13 bases spanning the gap. CDR3 amino acids: CASRRARTSTDTQYF. As DNA, the CDR3 is TGTGCCAGCAGGAGGGCGCGGACGAGCACAGATACGCAGTATTTT.

The CDR3 region has the DNA TGTGCCAGCGGCCGTGGCGGGGGGCGAACAGATACGCAGTATTTT. It codes for CASGRGGGRTDTQYF. This chain uses TRBV9 with TRBJ2-3; 8 nucleotides line up with TRBD2. Germline V gene sequence: CDR1 SGDLS, CDR2 YYNGEE. Losses at the gene ends were 7 bases for V and 3 bases for J; bases not matched to a gene: 10. This CDR3 is 15 amino acids long.

This clone has just one count. The chain employs TRBV4-2 and TRBJ2-1, with TRBD1 identical over 7 bases. V shed 2 bases and J 7 bases; nucleotides not matched to a gene: 8. This CDR3 comprises 15 residues. Germline V gene data show CDR1 as LGHNA and CDR2 as YNFKEQ. The CDR3 region has the DNA TGTGCCAGCAGCCAACTACAGGGGAGTGGAAATGAGCAGTTCTTC. Residues: CASSQLQGSGNEQFF.

This clone appeared a single time. The chain uses TRBV18 and TRBJ2-2; TRBD1 aligns across 8 bases. The CDR3 loop spans 16 amino acids. From germline, CDR1 is KGHSH and CDR2 LQKENI. V lost 3 bases to trimming and J lost 2 bases; unmatched junction nucleotides: 5. CDR3 loop: CASSPQGALNTGELFF. The CDR3 DNA is TGTGCCAGCTCACCCCAGGGGGCTCTCAACACCGGGGAGCTGTTTTTT.

The chain couples TRBV30 to TRBJ1-6, with D maybe TRBD1 (6 bases). V was trimmed by 2 bases and J by 9 bases, leaving 14 bases between them. This CDR3 is built from 14 residues. CDR1 is GTSNPN and CDR2 is SVGIG in the germline V gene (reference sequence). The CDR3 reads CAWSPGQSSSPLHF. Written as DNA, the CDR3 is TGTGCCTGGAGTCCCGGACAGTCTAGTTCACCCCTCCACTTT.

The chain combines TRBV9 with TRBJ1-1; 11 nucleotides match TRBD1. Germline V gene sequence: CDR1 SGDLS, CDR2 YYNGEE. With V trimmed by 4 bases and J by 4 bases, 3 bases remained unmatched. The CDR3 sequence is 14 residues long. CDR3 DNA sequence: TGTGCCAGCAGCCCCGGGACAGGGGGCACTGAAGCTTTCTTT. Protein sequence: CASSPGTGGTEAFF.

A few counts support this clone. The J gene is TRBJ1-5, the V gene TRBV19; 10 nucleotides match TRBD1. Germline CDR1 is LNHDA and CDR2 is SQIVND (reference sequence). This CDR3 contains 15 residues. The trim removed 9 bases at V and 4 bases at J, leaving 9 bases unmatched. Here the CDR3 reads CASQSMDRGNQPQHF. The DNA for the CDR3 is TGTGCCAGCCAATCTATGGACAGGGGGAATCAGCCCCAGCATTTT.

V and J are TRBV7-6 and TRBJ2-7; weak D call: TRBD1 (5 bases). V lost 5 bases and J 7 bases, leaving 9 bases between the germline ends. The CDR3 has 11 amino acids. Germline CDR1 reads SGHVS; CDR2 reads FNYEAQ. DNA for the CDR3: TGTGCCAGCAGCCGACAGATAGAGCAGTACTTC. The encoded protein is CASSRQIEQYF.

This chain joins TRBV15 and TRBJ1-2; 8 positions match TRBD1. Germline CDR1 LNHNV, CDR2 YYDKDF (reference sequence). V shed 5 bases and J 5 bases; nucleotides not matched to a gene: 4. The CDR3 is made up of 13 amino acids. CDR3 in DNA: TGTGCCACCAGCGTAGACAGGGGATATGGCTACACCTTC. Protein: CATSVDRGYGYTF.

This clone was seen just once. V and J are TRBV15 and TRBJ1-5, with D unclear. V lost 1 base and J 1 base, leaving 5 bases between the germline ends. Germline V gene lookup returns CDR1 LNHNV and CDR2 YYDKDF (reference sequence). This CDR3 spans 14 amino acids. In nucleotides, the CDR3 is TGTGCCACCAGCAGAGCCCAGAGCAATCAGCCCCAGCATTTT. Its translation: CATSRAQSNQPQHF. Filled out from reference TRBV15 and TRBJ1-5, the complete variable domain reads DAMVIQNPRYQVTQFGKPVTLSCSQTLNHNVMYWYQQKSSQAPKLLFHYYDKDFNNEADTPDNFQSRRPNTSFCFLDIRSPGLGDTAMYLCATSRAQSNQPQHFGDGTRLSIL.

The CDR3 loop reads CASRDWDTDTQYF. CDR3 coding DNA: TGTGCCAGCAGGGACTGGGACACAGATACGCAGTATTTT. The rearrangement uses TRBV5-4 and TRBJ2-3; a weak D match, TRBD2 (5 bases). Germline V gene data show CDR1 as SGHNT and CDR2 as YYREEE (reference sequence). The CDR3 totals 13 residues. V was pared by 5 bases and J by 2 bases, with 9 bases between.

The chain combines TRBV25-1 with TRBJ2-3; a possible D gene is TRBD2 (6 bases). V lost 4 bases and J lost 2, with 16 bases in between. The CDR3 runs to 16 residues. Germline V CDR1 and CDR2: MGHDK, SYGVNS. The CDR3 here is CASSGTGTDNTDTQYF. CDR3 in DNA: TGTGCCAGCAGTGGCACCGGGACTGACAACACAGATACGCAGTATTTT.

The chain couples TRBV27 to TRBJ1-1; perhaps TRBD1 as D (5 bases). Germline CDR1 reads MNHEY; CDR2 reads SMNVEV (reference sequence). The CDR3 has 16 amino acids. V shed 6 bases and J shed 4 bases, with 21 bases lying between them. CDR3 region: CASSLRQTVGGTEAFF. Written as DNA, the CDR3 is TGTGCCAGCAGCCTACGACAGACAGTTGGCGGCACTGAAGCTTTCTTT.

This clone appeared many times. This sequence joins TRBV24-1 and TRBJ1-2, with D perhaps TRBD1 (6 bases). CDR1 is KGHDR and CDR2 is SFDVKD in the germline V gene. Trimming took off 4 bases at V and 7 bases at J, with 12 bases between the two ends. This CDR3 spans 13 amino acids. The CDR3 nucleotides are TGTGCCACCAGTGACTACAGGGACGCTGGCTACACCTTC. It codes for CATSDYRDAGYTF.

The rearrangement joins TRBV5-1 to TRBJ1-3, with 10 bases lining up with TRBD1. CDR1 SGHRS and CDR2 YFSETQ come from the germline V gene. CDR3 size: 15 residues. Trimming removed 3 bases from V and 3 bases from J; junction bases left unmatched: 3. This CDR3 is CASSSGQGIGNTIYF. CDR3 bases: TGCGCCAGCAGCTCGGGACAGGGGATTGGAAACACCATATATTTT.